A selection of T cell receptor beta chains follows, all from one sample in a study of OX40 agonist ivuxolimab in advanced cancers. Assay used: immunoSEQ multiplex PCR; TCRdb lists only in-frame clones, some missing. The data show over 55,000 clones, around 80% seen once. The sequencing here drew on CD4+ or CD8+ T cells sorted from blood, taken in a trial of the OX40 agonist ivuxolimab. These receptors came from an adult with an advanced solid tumor such as melanoma, head and neck, liver or kidney cancer. Both conserved end residues are part of each CDR3. Size values are once, few and many counts, or a class for expanded clones, and some rows have none.

TRBV30,-,TRBJ2-2,CAWSKHLVGRASGELFF
TRBV7-8,-,TRBJ1-5,CASSLDAQGADQPQHF
TRBV18,once,TRBJ2-1,CASSPGSGEQFF
TRBV6-6,few,TRBJ1-5,CASSRTLGNQPQHF
TRBV7-9,-,TRBJ2-5,CASSPSGWSQETQYF
TRBV9,-,TRBJ2-7,CASSVSRLAPTYEQYF
TRBV29-1,once,TRBJ2-7,CSVLLADTSYEQYF
TRBV7-2,-,TRBJ1-5,CASSLNPPQPQHF
TRBV5-1,-,TRBJ2-3,CASSLIGQGSTDTQYF
TRBV18,-,TRBJ1-4,CASSLGGTNEKLFF
TRBV5-6,-,TRBJ2-2,CASSLFGTSGGTDTGELFF
TRBV5-6,-,TRBJ2-5,CASSRGQGKETQYF
TRBV9,-,TRBJ1-6,CASSKDGLSGLHSPLHF
TRBV6-6,-,TRBJ1-5,CAGGKGAGNQPQHF
TRBV19,once,TRBJ1-5,CASSIDSNSNQPQHF
TRBV27,-,TRBJ2-5,CASSLSGTQVAQYF
TRBV9,-,TRBJ1-1,CASSQGQTFDTEAFF
TRBV7-2,-,-,CASSLESTSSYEQYF
TRBV6-6,-,TRBJ1-1,CASSYGGQPEAFF
TRBV7-2,-,TRBJ1-3,CASSRGGGNGNTIYF
TRBV7-2,-,TRBJ2-5,CASSLRQRGDLQETQYF
TRBV19,-,TRBJ1-4,CASADSGATNEKLFF
TRBV7-2,-,TRBJ2-2,CASSLGPSNPPTGELFF
TRBV7-2,-,TRBJ2-7,CASSFGPSGSYEQYF
TRBV2,few,TRBJ2-7,CASSASGRGEQYF
TRBV9,many,TRBJ1-1,CASSVRLGTEAFF
TRBV19,once,TRBJ1-5,CASTVQGGSNQPQHF
TRBV9,-,TRBJ2-6,CASSVDDWGYSGANVLTF
TRBV19,few,TRBJ1-1,CASSIRTGEAFF
TRBV2,-,TRBJ2-5,CASRLRTGGLETQYF
TRBV5-4,-,TRBJ2-3,CASSLDGTRDTQYF
TRBV7-2,-,TRBJ2-2,CASSGQYTGELFF
TRBV12-5,-,TRBJ2-3,CASGLVGGASTDTQYF
TRBV4-2,-,TRBJ2-1,CASSQVLRRGDNEQFF
TRBV7-3,-,TRBJ1-3,CASSFDRGWGNTIYF
TRBV28,-,TRBJ2-1,CASSFAGQAYNEQFF
TRBV5-1,-,TRBJ1-1,CASSPNFNTEAFF
TRBV6-1,-,TRBJ1-5,CASSTNYDQPQHF
TRBV7-2,few,TRBJ2-3,CASSLELDTQYF
TRBV27,many,TRBJ2-7,CASKWLAGGTYEQYF
TRBV4-2,-,TRBJ2-7,CASSQDSGRSSYEQYF
TRBV28,-,TRBJ1-5,CASRGVNSNQPQHF
TRBV2,-,TRBJ2-3,CASMGGRTDTQYF
TRBV30,-,TRBJ1-1,CAWSVHKGGGGTEAFF
TRBV28,-,TRBJ1-2,CASSSSGTEVRGYTF
TRBV10-2,-,TRBJ2-1,CASTGGRDEQFF
TRBV12-5,once,TRBJ2-3,CASGGQGMTDTQYF
TRBV30,-,TRBJ1-2,CAWSVKTGVIQNYGYTF
TRBV7-9,-,TRBJ2-3,CASSLAQADTQYF
TRBV28,-,TRBJ2-3,CASRNLAVSTDTQYF
TRBV9,-,TRBJ1-1,CASSVAMNTEAFF
TRBV7-2,-,TRBJ2-7,CASSLESVISYEQYF
TRBV2,-,TRBJ2-1,CASKGQGFDEQFF